The source of this T cell receptor (beta chain) is a study of shared clonotypes between healthy human individuals (dated by TCRdb to about 2020). Background for the entire study: The cohort included three men and two women between 18 and 49 years of age. To increase sequencing depth and limit assay-specific biases, different laboratories used diverse techniques to prepare libraries and sequence TCR repertoires. Each donor's leukapheresis produced roughly between about 0.8 and 8.9 billion PBMCs. To estimate repertoire size and how much clonotype sharing occurs between individuals, the study deeply sequenced the blood TCR repertoires of about five healthy adults. Here is what the overall study found, with its caveats: The genetic and exposure-history diversity represented was limited by the small number of donors. Pairwise subsampling led to the expectation that sequencing depth would affect the degree of clonotype sharing among donors. Sampling was restricted to blood, and TCR repertoires in tissue are likely to differ from TCR repertoires in blood.

Using the deep immunoSEQ assay, TCR CDR3 regions were amplified from genomic DNA by multiplex PCR. Extracted genomic DNA from each cell subset was spread evenly across all wells of several immunoSEQ 96-well plates, with each plate serving as a replicate. For unsorted PBMC, around 300 ng genomic DNA, equal to roughly 32,000 T cell genomes, was loaded into each replicate PCR. Ten immunoSEQ deep assay plates were used to sequence the unsorted PBMC genomic DNA. Purified libraries were quantified with a Qubit 3.0 fluorometer, sized on a Bioanalyzer 2100, and re-quantified with the KAPA Library Quantification kit. Every immunoSEQ 96-well plate was sequenced on a dedicated single-read 150-cycle Illumina NextSeq 550 flow cell. The authors' pipeline ran thus. Because the immunoSEQ output held only junctional sequences and lacked quality scores, the filtering could not match the filtering applied to full-length reads. To assign V/J genes and CDR3, sequences were annotated against IMGT germline references using PyIR, a Python wrapper for IgBLAST v1.9. Any read was removed if the V/J assignment was weak (E-value above 1e-6), the CDR3 was missing, or the read contained stop codons, out-of-frame junctions, or ambiguous translated residues. A V3J clonotype was defined by an identical inferred V gene, J gene, and CDR3 amino acid sequence. The percentage overlap between two repertoires was calculated by dividing the number of shared unique clonotypes by the size of the smaller repertoire. Repertoire richness was assessed with RTK rarefaction, the Chao1 estimator, and Recon v2.1 estimates of unobserved clonotypes. Not all clones reach the TCRdb copy of this immuneACCESS table, which keeps in-frame sequences only. Checked studies attribute under half of the gap to unresolved V genes and leave the rest unexplained. The V and J calls and the clone size are those of that table, but D and trimming were determined from the DNA. The sample table shows about 490,000 clones, and over 60% are seen once. Together, the top ten hold 10% to 15% of the sample.

A word on this clone: No cognate antigen has been identified for it. Per-base quality was not reported, and no clone a single base away is much larger than it.

The donors were healthy, HIV-negative adults who had no recently reported acute infections or vaccinations. Every donor was a Caucasian adult living in Nashville, Tennessee, USA. For unsorted samples, about 90 million PBMCs were counted and genomic DNA was extracted with the QIAamp DNA Blood Mini kit. After blood collection by leukapheresis, PBMCs were isolated using Ficoll-Histopaque density gradient centrifugation and then cryopreserved in the vapor phase of liquid nitrogen. V is pared back by 2 bases and J by 5 bases, with 7 bases lying between the germline termini. According to the germline V gene, CDR1 reads MNHEY and CDR2 reads SVGAGI. The CDR3 holds 13 amino acids from the cysteine to the phenylalanine. Just the 39-base CDR3 DNA is kept, in frame starting at base 1.

The chain couples TRBV6-5 to TRBJ1-5; TRBD1 is a possible D gene, resting on 5 matching bases. The specimen was PBMCs. The source of this sequence is a woman in her thirties or forties in good health. Some clones in this sample may be carry-over from other donors' samples. The DNA sequence is TGTGCCAGCAGTTACCAGGGAGATCAGCCCCAGCATTTT. It specifies CASSYQGDQPQHF.